This T cell receptor (beta chain) was recovered during a study of cytomegalovirus exposure and HLA in healthy donors (dated by TCRdb to about 2017). Background on the whole study: In an earlier analysis of about 560 of the donors, 276 Gb of sequence data and approximately 100 million unique TCR beta sequences from 150 million to 200 million T cells were reported. About 280 gigabases of sequencing data and some 85 million unique TCR sequences were included in an early release covering several hundred HLA-typed donors. Of the 300 to 500 genotyped donors, less than 90% were placed in the genetic ancestry cluster associated with self-reported Caucasian donors. The study was designed to test whether signatures of past pathogen exposure could be identified by cataloging public T cell receptors. The study profiled the T cell repertoires of 500 to 800 subjects by immunosequencing and related them to cytomegalovirus serostatus. In addition to the first cohort of 666 subjects, a separate validation cohort of approximately 130 different subjects was used. High-throughput TCR immunosequencing, statistical association of individual TCRs with disease status, and machine learning were combined to predict cytomegalovirus infection status. In a later analysis, previously published TCR beta repertoires from about 640 donors were re-analyzed and high-resolution HLA genotyping was added so that TCR occurrence patterns could be studied. The later analysis used no new phenotypic data to find candidate immune exposures, relying instead on TCR beta sequences and their occurrence across donors. In an earlier analysis of several hundred of the donors, high-throughput TCR beta sequencing was used to judge whether each TCR beta V gene segment behaved as functional or pseudogenic. Donor age, sex, ethnicity and CMV serostatus were compiled alongside the repertoire data. In a later genetic analysis, genome-wide SNP genotypes for about three fifths of the roughly 670 donors were used, and that subset was treated as a discovery cohort. Every discovery cohort repertoire had been produced on one sequencing platform. HLA typing included class I and class II loci at four-digit resolution. The number of donors typed differed by locus, with about 629-630 for A, B, C, DRB1 and DQB1, roughly 550 for DQA1, approximately 580 for DPA1, and 450 to 480 for DPB1. Because of strong linkage in the cohort, roughly five DR-DQ haplotypes were treated as single units for association and clustering. On average, roughly 240,000 unique TCR beta nucleotide sequences were sequenced per donor among fewer than 500 genotyped donors of the cohort, with 15% to 20% of those sequences being non-productive.

In total, 630 or so healthy bone marrow donors made up the cohort. At the time of sampling, all cohort members were nominally healthy, though unrecorded immune exposures were likely present. The donor tested CMV seronegative, placing the donor among the roughly 340 seronegative members of the cohort. A peripheral blood sample was collected from each donor, and TCR beta sequencing was performed on peripheral blood mononuclear cells. Genomic DNA was extracted from the blood cell samples with the Qiagen DNeasy Blood Extraction Kit. Taken from the germline V gene (reference sequence), the CDR1 and CDR2 loops are MNHEY and SMNVEV. Including the terminal cysteine and phenylalanine, the CDR3 comprises 15 residues. Of the read, only the CDR3 DNA is kept; its 45 bases are in frame from base 1. From V the trimming removes 3 bases and from J it removes 2 bases, while the gene matches leave 6 bases of the junction unaccounted for.

The library came from the immunoSEQ multiplex PCR assay. A mixture of 60 forward primers for TCR Vbeta segments and 13 reverse primers for TCR Jbeta segments was used in the multiplex PCR. The CDR3 region of rearranged TCR beta genes was amplified from genomic DNA with a multiplex PCR assay. The Illumina HiSeq System was used to sequence the amplified TCR beta libraries as 87-base-pair reads. For the original study's pipeline: Across the roughly 700 repertoires, a later analysis counted tens of millions of unique TCR beta chains, some 11 million of which were shared by at least two donors. Raw reads were error-corrected and collapsed into unique sequences by a nearest-neighbor algorithm in which closely related sequences were merged to remove PCR and sequencing errors. Alignment of CDR3 sequences to IMGT reference sequences was used to assign V, D and J gene segments. For a sequence to be retained, a match of at least six nucleotides was required to both a V gene segment and a J gene segment. Rearrangements were called productive when the CDR3 lacked stop codons and stayed in frame with V and J; all others were non-productive. CDR3 was defined by IMGT convention, running from the second conserved V-encoded cysteine to the conserved J-encoded phenylalanine. The earlier analysis of about 590 of the donors excluded sequences that lacked an unambiguous match to a single V gene segment. In an earlier analysis of several hundred of the donors, V segments were called functional above 56.7% productive rearrangements and were called segregating when the between-donor standard deviation exceeded 5%. A statistical classification framework was built to diagnose cytomegalovirus status from the catalog of TCR beta chain sequences. A later analysis assigned V and J genes by comparing TCR nucleotide sequences with IMGT/GENE-DB human TR gene sequences. Using the TCRdist pipeline, a later analysis assigned CDR3 sequences along with most-parsimonious VDJ recombination scenarios. In a later analysis, each TCR beta chain was defined by its CDR3 amino acid sequence together with its V-gene family, and reads lacking a unique V-gene family were excluded. As a way to deal with suspected cross-contamination and a sequencing artifact, a later analysis dropped over 550 nucleotide sequences that were highly shared and had low generation probability. In a later analysis, a clonal expansion index for each public chain was calculated from normalized within-repertoire ranks of inferred template counts. In a later analysis, generation probabilities were computed with a VDJ recombination model fitted to out-of-frame rearrangements, and the resulting probabilities were checked against IGoR. A later analysis scored TCR-TCR, TCR-HLA and TCR-CMV co-occurrence with hypergeometric tests, applying a repertoire-size bias correction to TCR pairs. A later analysis estimated false discovery rates by permuting HLA or CMV assignments 20 times. In a later analysis, co-occurring TCRs were grouped with DBSCAN, and TCRdist sequence similarity was added when clustering was performed within HLA-allele-positive subsets. Co-occurrence clustering excluded repertoires with fewer than 30,000 or more than 120,000 public chains, plus five with anomalous nucleotide sharing. TCRdb provides this immuneACCESS table in a form limited to in-frame rearrangements. Some clones are lacking; in checked studies, under half of them reflect an unresolved V gene, and why the rest are absent is not known. V and J calls and clone size are copied from that table; D and trimming were computed from the DNA. For this sample the table gives 150,000 to 200,000 clones, of which about four fifths were detected only once. The top ten constitute around 1.4% of the sample.

There are a few counts of this clone. Its cognate antigen has yet to be identified. No much larger clone is present one base from it, and per-base qualities are unavailable. Points the paper makes about the study in general: At a false discovery rate of 0.05, a later analysis linked around 15,000 TCR beta sequences to specific HLA alleles. An earlier analysis of approximately 590 of the donors showed that most TCR beta V segments appeared in productive rearrangements either about 87% or about 30% of the time, which broadly matched IMGT annotations. In vitro tests confirmed that a few of the cytomegalovirus-associated TCR beta chains recognize cytomegalovirus antigens. Because HLA typing was missing for some donors at each locus, association tests included only the typed subset. A cluster of highly shared sequence variants was judged likely to represent a technical artifact of the sequencing pipeline. A further reported finding was that TCR beta sequences accurately predicted the HLA-A and HLA-B alleles for most subjects in the first cohort. In a later analysis, most CMV-associated TCR beta chains were found to appear HLA-restricted, with HLA associations seemingly driven largely by CMV exposure. Linkage disequilibrium might explain the correlated functional status among segregating V segments, but an unknown experimental factor could not be excluded. The classifier was reported to diagnose cytomegalovirus status with high specificity and sensitivity in both the original and validation cohorts. According to the authors, the approach could potentially be generalized to other disease states and immunological phenotypes. While some public TCRs were present in many individuals, most TCR sequences turned up only very rarely across donors. Roughly uniform sequencing depth across donors was assumed in presence/absence analyses, although this assumption may not hold. The study listed around 160 TCR beta chains as associated with cytomegalovirus. When HLA alleles, especially DR and DQ, strongly co-occurred, TCR associations were difficult to assign to individual alleles. Only TCR beta chains were sequenced in this cohort, and the absence of alpha or paired-chain data limited detectable features. Compared with the roughly 720-donor mean, donors in an Asian-associated ancestry cluster had fewer N-insertions in productive TCRs, according to a later genetic analysis. In a later analysis, TCR association rates were found to vary across HLA loci, with the most associated TCRs seen for DRB1 alleles and the fewest for HLA-C alleles. Because the 87-base-pair reads could not distinguish some IMGT-functional V segments, including TRBV6-2 and TRBV6-3, those segments were excluded. In a later analysis, several top co-occurrence clusters were reported to appear linked to parvovirus B19, influenza, CMV and Epstein-Barr virus. In a later analysis, HLA-associated TCR beta chains were found to be more clonally expanded and to have lower generation probabilities than equally common non-associated chains. An association between a missense DCLRE1C variant and V-gene and J-gene trimming of TCR beta chains was found in a later genetic analysis and replicated in an independent cohort. Because counts were too low, roughly 17 rarely observed V segments, including chromosome 9 orphons, were left out of the earlier analysis of 500 to 650 of the donors. Immune exposure information for the cohort was limited to CMV serostatus.

Sequences were obtained from PBMCs. This clonotype originated in a woman between 50 and 59 years old in good health and CMV-seronegative. Recombination linked TRBV27 to TRBJ2-5; 7 nucleotides in the junction match TRBD2. The CDR3 region has the sequence CASSFQGRVQETQYF. The DNA sequence is as follows: TGTGCCAGCAGTTTCCAAGGGAGGGTACAAGAGACCCAGTACTTC.